This entry features one T cell receptor beta chain sequence. Its antigen is unidentified. One junction end disagrees with the germline gene, perhaps due to a read error. Total RNA, at least 6 micrograms per sample, was extracted from PBMCs. This record belongs to a study of blood T cells in healthy people across ages. General study findings and limits: Unsorted PBMC input precluded a conclusive naive versus antigen-experienced comparison. Whereas aged donors had fewer naive CD4+ cells, long-lived donors had more of them and higher diversity.

The CDR3 totals 14 residues. Looked up from germline, CDR1 is SEHNR and CDR2 is FQNEAQ (reference sequence). For the second PCR, which ran for 7 to 11 cycles, a sample-barcoded 5' primer and a J-beta primer mix were used. TCRdb fed the 5' RACE reads into MiXCR, producing one record per CDR3 protein. In the table there are some 700,000 distinct CDR3 sequences, around a fifth of which are singletons. The sample comprised blood. The chain links TRBV7-9 to TRBJ2-1, with TRBD1 matching over 10 bases. The TCR was taken from a man aged 70-80 years in good health. CDR3 DNA: TGTGCCAGCAGCTTGTCGGACAGGGGGTTTATTGAGTACTTC. It codes for CASSLSDRGFIEYF.